Sequencing of this T cell receptor beta chain was carried out in a study of blood T cell repertoires in COVID-19. On the study more broadly: Samples came from the United States, Italy and Spain, spanning acute and convalescent COVID-19. From T cells, B-cell-depleted T cells, or PBMCs came the material, which was cDNA or gDNA.

This CDR3 region has 14 residues. The germline gives CDR1 KGHSH, CDR2 LQKENI. Trimming removed 1 base at V and 9 bases at J, with 15 bases between. Libraries were prepared by immunoSEQ multiplex PCR; TCRdb keeps only in-frame clonotypes and omits some of them. The data contain tens of thousands of clones, approximately 86% of them singletons. Source material: peripheral blood. This TCR was sampled from a woman older than 75 with acute or convalescent COVID-19. The chain joins TRBV18 to TRBJ2-5; D is possibly TRBD2 (5 bases). The DNA of the CDR3 is TGTGCCAGCTCACCACGGGTAGAGGGTGCGGCCCAGTACTTC. Amino acids: CASSPRVEGAAQYF.